The clone carrying this T cell receptor beta chain was seen a single time. For unsorted samples, genomic DNA was extracted from 80 million to 100 million PBMCs. From germline, CDR1 is PRHDT and CDR2 FYEKMQ (reference sequence). The CDR3 has 15 residues. V was clipped by 4 bases and J by 2 bases; unmatched bases: 5. TCRdb keeps only in-frame clones here, not all; method: immunoSEQ multiplex PCR. The sample contains about 480,000 clones, about 79% of which appear only once. The source of the sample is a study of shared clonotypes between healthy human individuals. The chain employs TRBV13 and TRBJ2-3; 8 bases are shared with TRBD1. Sequenced sample: PBMCs. The receptor was isolated from a woman aged 40 to 50 in good health. Some clones in this sample may be carry-over from other donors' samples. The CDR3 protein is CASSSGTGNTDTQYF. CDR3 in DNA: TGTGCCAGCAGCTCCGGGACAGGTAACACAGATACGCAGTATTTT.